A single sample gave rise to the 13 T cell receptor beta chains below, sequenced in a study of T cells after yellow fever vaccination. TCRdb independently ran MiXCR on the 5' RACE reads; one entry per CDR3 protein. The sample lists some 340,000 distinct CDR3 sequences, 4.1% seen once, with 20% to 25% in the top ten. Sequencing was performed on PBMCs, taken 5 days after the yellow fever booster vaccination. The source of these receptors is a man between 18 and 29 years old who received the YFV17D yellow fever vaccine.

This clonotype was observed at least ten times. J is TRBJ2-5 and V is TRBV5-1; 9 bases are shared with TRBD2. CDR1 is SGHRS and CDR2 is YFSETQ in the germline V gene. V shed 1 base and J 5 bases; nucleotides not matched to a gene: 9. The CDR3 is made up of 16 amino acids. The CDR3 DNA sequence: TGCGCCAGCAGCTTGACCCTAGCGGGGAGGTCGGAGACCCAGTACTTC. Its translation: CASSLTLAGRSETQYF. Together with reference TRBV5-1 and TRBJ2-5, the CDR3 gives the full variable domain: KAGVTQTPRYLIKTRGQQVTLSCSPISGHRSVSWYQQTPGQGLQFLFEYFSETQRNKGNFPGRFSGRQFSNSRSEMNVSTLELGDSALYLCASSLTLAGRSETQYFGPGTRLLVL.

This clonotype was recorded a few times. The chain has TRBV9 and TRBJ2-1; 7 bases fit TRBD2. Germline V CDR1 and CDR2: SGDLS, YYNGEE. With V trimmed by 4 bases and J by 8 bases, 12 bases remained unmatched. There are 15 residues in the CDR3. The CDR3 sequence: CASSPLGGSLDEQFF. The CDR3 DNA reads as TGTGCCAGCAGCCCCTTGGGGGGGAGTCTCGATGAGCAGTTCTTC. Variable domain in full (rest from reference TRBV9 and TRBJ2-1): DSGVTQTPKHLITATGQRVTLRCSPRSGDLSVYWYQQSLDQGLQFLIQYYNGEERAKGNILERFSAQQFPDLHSELNLSSLELGDSALYFCASSPLGGSLDEQFFGPGTRLTVL.

This clonotype was observed many times. The chain links TRBV4-3 to TRBJ1-1; 8 bases are shared with TRBD1. From germline, CDR1 is LGHNA and CDR2 YSLEER. The CDR3 extends over 15 amino acids. Trimming took 1 base from V and 4 from J; bases not matched to a gene: 5. CDR3 DNA sequence: TGCGCCAGCAGCCAAGTAATAACAGGGGGCACTGAAGCTTTCTTT. This translates into CASSQVITGGTEAFF.

This clonotype was seen ten or more times. The chain couples TRBV20-1 to TRBJ1-3; D perhaps matches TRBD1 (5 bases). The CDR3 length is 13 residues. Trimming removed 6 bases from V and 8 bases from J, with 17 bases in between. Per germline, CDR1 DFQATT and CDR2 SNEGSKA (reference sequence). CDR3 region: CSASKGRADTIYF. DNA of the CDR3: TGCAGTGCCTCCAAGGGCAGGGCTGACACCATATATTTT.

This clonotype was seen a handful of times. This sequence joins TRBV6-6 and TRBJ2-7; D gene uncertain. This CDR3 is built from 16 residues. Trimming cost V 5 bases and J 2 bases, with 19 bases left between them. Germline CDR1 MNHNY, CDR2 SVGAGI (reference sequence). DNA for the CDR3: TGTGCCAGCAGTACCCTTGGTAGCTCTTATACCTACGAGCAGTACTTC. Its protein is CASSTLGSSYTYEQYF.

This clonotype was observed many times. V is TRBV29-1 and J is TRBJ1-1, with 7 bases identical to TRBD1. The germline CDR1 and CDR2 sequences are SQVTM and ANQGSEA. The ends lost 6 bases at V and 4 bases at J; junction bases unmatched: 8. The CDR3 has 13 amino acids. CDR3 protein: CSVAGQESTEAFF. CDR3 DNA: TGCAGCGTCGCTGGACAGGAAAGCACTGAAGCTTTCTTT. The whole variable domain, remainder taken from reference TRBV29-1 and TRBJ1-1, is SAVISQKPSRDICQRGTSLTIQCQVDSQVTMMFWYRQQPGQSLTLIATANQGSEATYESGFVIDKFPISRPNLTFSTLTVSNMSPEDSSIYLCSVAGQESTEAFFGQGTRLTVV.

This clonotype showed up many times. The V call is TRBV18, the J call TRBJ2-7, with D perhaps TRBD2 (5 bases). The CDR3 has 11 residues. Trimming took off 3 bases at V and 7 bases at J, with 7 bases between the two ends. Germline CDR1 and CDR2: KGHSH and LQKENI. The CDR3 nucleotides are TGTGCCAGCTCACCCCCGGGGGAGCAGTACTTC. Protein product: CASSPPGEQYF.

J is TRBJ2-3 and V is TRBV27, with 7 bases aligning to TRBD2. The CDR3 is 12 residues long. After removal of 6 bases from V and 8 bases from J, the junction contained 5 bases not matched to a gene. CDR1 MNHEY and CDR2 SMNVEV come from the germline V gene (reference sequence). The CDR3, as DNA: TGTGCCAGCAGCCCGCCGGGGGGTACGCAGTATTTT. Its protein is CASSPPGGTQYF.

This clonotype has ten or more counts. The genes are TRBV7-6 and TRBJ2-5; TRBD1 aligns across 9 bases. The V and J ends lost 4 bases and 10 bases, in that order; junction bases with no gene match: 10. This CDR3 has 14 amino acids. Per germline, CDR1 SGHVS and CDR2 FNYEAQ. The CDR3 region is CASSSRDRERGQYF. As DNA, the CDR3 is TGTGCCAGCAGCTCCCGGGACAGGGAGAGGGGCCAGTACTTC. The complete variable domain, with remaining parts taken from reference TRBV7-6 and TRBJ2-5, reads GAGVSQSPRYKVTKRGQDVALRCDPISGHVSLYWYRQALGQGPEFLTYFNYEAQQDKSGLPNDRFSAERPEGSISTLTIQRTEQRDSAMYRCASSSRDRERGQYFGPGTRLLVL.

The chain is built from TRBV6-1 and TRBJ2-7, with 7 bases that match TRBD2. Germline values: CDR1 MNHNS, CDR2 SASEGT. J was trimmed by 1 base and V by 2 bases; bases with no gene match: 5. CDR3 size: 15 residues. The CDR3 protein is CASSEFREGSYEQYV. For the CDR3, the DNA is TGTGCCAGCAGTGAATTCAGGGAGGGATCCTACGAGCAGTACGTC.

J is TRBJ2-1 and V is TRBV7-9, with 8 bases fitting TRBD1. CDR3 size: 15 residues. The V gene's germline CDR1 is SEHNR and CDR2 FQNEAQ (reference sequence). The junction had 3 bases not matched to a gene; V was cut back by 5 bases and J by 0 bases. CDR3: CASSTQGASYNEQFF. The CDR3 region has the DNA TGTGCCAGCAGCACGCAGGGGGCCTCCTACAATGAGCAGTTCTTC. Full variable domain (rest looked up from reference TRBV7-9 and TRBJ2-1): DTGVSQNPRHKITKRGQNVTFRCDPISEHNRLYWYRQTLGQGPEFLTYFQNEAQLEKSRLLSDRFSAERPKGSFSTLEIQRTEQGDSAMYLCASSTQGASYNEQFFGPGTRLTVL.

This clonotype was seen ten or more times. The chain uses TRBV4-1 and TRBJ2-5; D may be TRBD1 (5 bases). V was pared by 5 bases and J by 5 bases, with 18 bases between. The CDR3 sequence is 15 residues long. From germline, CDR1 is MGHRA and CDR2 YSYEKL. The CDR3 nucleotides are TGCGCCAGCAGCGCTCTGGGGCGGCCGAGGGAGACCCAGTACTTC. The encoded protein is CASSALGRPRETQYF.

This clonotype was recorded a few times. The chain combines TRBV4-3 with TRBJ1-4; no clear D. Germline V gene data show CDR1 as LGHNA and CDR2 as YSLEER. The CDR3 length is 16 residues. V was clipped by 0 bases and J by 0 bases, with 8 bases between them. The CDR3 is CASSQDLRATNEKLFF. DNA for the CDR3: TGCGCCAGCAGCCAAGATTTACGGGCAACTAATGAAAAACTGTTTTTT.